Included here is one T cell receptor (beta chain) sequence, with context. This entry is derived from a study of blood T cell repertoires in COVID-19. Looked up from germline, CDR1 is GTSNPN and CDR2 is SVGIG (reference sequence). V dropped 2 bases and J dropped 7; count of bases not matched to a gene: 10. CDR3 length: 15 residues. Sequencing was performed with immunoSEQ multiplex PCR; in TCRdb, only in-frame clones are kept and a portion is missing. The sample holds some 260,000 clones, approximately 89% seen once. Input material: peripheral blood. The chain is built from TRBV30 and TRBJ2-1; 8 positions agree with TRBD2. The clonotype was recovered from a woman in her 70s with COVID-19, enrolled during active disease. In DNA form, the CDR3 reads TGTGCCTGGAGTCTACCGGGAGGGCGTACGAATGAGCAGTTCTTC. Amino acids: CAWSLPGGRTNEQFF. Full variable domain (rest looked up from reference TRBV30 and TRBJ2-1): SQTIHQWPATLVQPVGSPLSLECTVEGTSNPNLYWYRQAAGRGLQLLFYSVGIGQISSEVPQNLSASRPQDRQFILSSKKLLLSDSGFYLCAWSLPGGRTNEQFFGPGTRLTVL.